This TCR beta chain was profiled in a study of vaccination effects on CD4 cells after COVID-19. The CDR3 contains 16 residues. Trimming cost V 0 bases and J 2 bases, with 10 bases left between them. Germline assignment: CDR1 SGHVS and CDR2 FQNEAQ. TCRdb keeps only in-frame clones here, not all; method: immunoSEQ multiplex PCR. Seen here are under 50,000 clones, almost 85% observed once, and the top ten hold roughly 2%. A word on this clone: Its target is unknown.

After expansion with viral peptide pools in the ViraFEST assay, antigen-specific CD4+ T cells were sequenced. Having been cultured for 10 days, the cells underwent CD4+ T cell isolation. As their vaccination, participants received two doses of either BNT162b2 or mRNA-1273. Researchers swapped half the medium for IL-2 medium on both days 3 and 7. The sequencing here drew on CD4+ T cells from PBMCs cultured with HCoV-NL63 spike peptides, taken after COVID-19 vaccination. This sequence originates from a human donor who received a COVID-19 vaccine. Some clones in this sample may be carry-over from other donors' samples. V is TRBV7-8 and J is TRBJ2-2, with D perhaps matching TRBD1 (5 bases). The CDR3 here is CASSLARQINTGELFF. The CDR3 bases are TGTGCCAGCAGCTTAGCGCGACAGATTAACACCGGGGAGCTGTTTTTT. The variable domain in full, completed from reference TRBV7-8 and TRBJ2-2, reads GAGVSQSPRYKVAKRGQDVALRCDPISGHVSLFWYQQALGQGPEFLTYFQNEAQLDKSGLPSDRFFAERPEGSVSTLKIQRTQQEDSAVYLCASSLARQINTGELFFGEGSRLTVL.